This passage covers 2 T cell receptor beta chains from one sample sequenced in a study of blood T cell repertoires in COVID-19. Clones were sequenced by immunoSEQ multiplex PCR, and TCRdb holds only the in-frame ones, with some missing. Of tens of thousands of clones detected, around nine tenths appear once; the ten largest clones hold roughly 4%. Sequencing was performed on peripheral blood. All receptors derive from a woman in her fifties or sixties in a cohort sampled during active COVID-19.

The CDR3 sequence is CAWSTAGTTGNTIYF. DNA for the CDR3: TGTGCCTGGAGTACAGCCGGGACAACTGGAAACACCATATATTTT. The chain is built from TRBV30 and TRBJ1-3, with a possible D match to TRBD1 (6 bases). V lost 2 bases, J lost 2 bases, and 13 bases lay in between. Germline loops: CDR1 GTSNPN, CDR2 SVGIG (reference sequence). The CDR3 is 15 residues long.

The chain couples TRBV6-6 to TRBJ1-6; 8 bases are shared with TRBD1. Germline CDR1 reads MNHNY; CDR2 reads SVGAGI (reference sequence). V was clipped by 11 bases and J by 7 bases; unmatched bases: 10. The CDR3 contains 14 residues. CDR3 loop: CASSDRGGNSPLHF. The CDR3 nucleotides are TGTGCCTCTTCAGACAGGGGTGGGAATTCACCCCTCCACTTT.